The 28 T cell receptor beta chains below all came from one sample that was sequenced in a study of blood T cell repertoires in COVID-19. Sequenced by immunoSEQ multiplex PCR; TCRdb stores in-frame clones only, minus some. This sample carries fewer than 400,000 clones, roughly 86% of them seen once, and the ten largest clones take 1.5% to 2%. Material: peripheral blood. These receptors were taken from a woman under 40 with COVID-19, enrolled during active disease.

The chain joins TRBV11-2 to TRBJ2-3; maybe TRBD2 (7 bases). This CDR3 is built from 14 residues. V lost 5 bases, J lost 5 bases, and 14 bases lay in between. CDR1 and CDR2 from the germline V gene are SGHAT and FQNNGV. CDR3 in amino acids: CASSPAGALDTQYF. The CDR3 DNA is TGTGCCAGCAGCCCTGCGGGGGCCTTAGATACGCAGTATTTT.

The V call is TRBV2, the J call TRBJ1-6, with D uncertain. The germline gives CDR1 SNHLY, CDR2 FYNNEI. V was shortened by 8 bases and J by 3 bases, with 11 bases between the two germline ends. This CDR3 is 14 amino acids long. The CDR3 protein is CASLFGVYNSPLHF. The CDR3, as DNA: TGTGCCAGCCTCTTCGGGGTCTATAATTCACCCCTCCACTTT.

This clone was counted a few times. The sample has other DNA sequences that encode this CDR3 too. The V gene is TRBV20-1, the J gene TRBJ1-2; D remains unclear. The CDR3 consists of 10 residues. V dropped 5 bases and J dropped 4 bases, with 5 bases sitting between them. The germline V gene encodes CDR1 DFQATT and CDR2 SNEGSKA (reference sequence). The chain's CDR3 is CSAFRYGYTF. The CDR3 coding sequence is TGCAGTGCTTTCCGCTATGGCTACACCTTC.

The J gene is TRBJ2-7, the V gene TRBV6-1, with D possibly TRBD1 on 5 matching bases. This CDR3 contains 16 residues. Germline V gene sequence: CDR1 MNHNS, CDR2 SASEGT. The germline V and J ends were trimmed by 4 bases and 6 bases, with 22 bases remaining between them. DNA of the CDR3: TGTGCCAGCAGTGCTTTTCTAGGGCAGGGTTGGGGCGAGCAGTACTTC. Encoded protein: CASSAFLGQGWGEQYF.

The chain is built from TRBV9 and TRBJ2-7, with D tentatively TRBD2 (7 bases). CDR3 size: 16 residues. Trimming stripped 1 base from V and 5 bases from J, with 19 bases between. Germline V CDR1 and CDR2: SGDLS, YYNGEE. This CDR3 reads CASSVFMRGGIDEQYF. The CDR3 DNA is TGTGCCAGCAGCGTATTTATGAGGGGGGGCATCGACGAGCAGTACTTC.

The chain combines TRBV18 with TRBJ1-2; 8 bases agree with TRBD1. The CDR3 extends over 14 amino acids. CDR1 is KGHSH and CDR2 is LQKENI in the germline V gene. J lost 4 bases, V lost 1 base, and 2 bases had no gene match. The CDR3 region has the DNA TGTGCCAGCTCACCACGACAGGGGCCCTATGGCTACACCTTC. Residues: CASSPRQGPYGYTF.

This clone showed up just once. The V gene is TRBV28, the J gene TRBJ2-3; 8 bases are a match to TRBD2. Trimming took 4 bases from V and 2 from J; bases not matched to a gene: 5. The length of the CDR3 is 15 residues. Germline-derived CDR1 and CDR2 are MDHEN and SYDVKM. The CDR3 DNA sequence: TGTGCCAGCAGTTCCGCGGGGGGTCACACAGATACGCAGTATTTT. Its protein product is CASSSAGGHTDTQYF.

This clone was detected only a few times. V is TRBV14 and J is TRBJ1-3; maybe TRBD1 (5 bases). V lost 1 base and J lost 0, with 10 bases in between. Per germline, CDR1 SGHDN and CDR2 FVKESK. The CDR3 is 16 amino acids. In DNA, the CDR3 is TGTGCCAGCAGCCAAGTTGGGGCTTTCTCTGGAAACACCATATATTTT. This gives the protein CASSQVGAFSGNTIYF.

The rearrangement links TRBV21-1 to TRBJ1-5; the table's D call of TRBD1 was not tested on the DNA. TRBV21-1 is a known pseudogene. The CDR3 runs to 16 residues. The CDR3 DNA follows: TGTGCCAGCAGCATCCCTGACAGGGAAAATAATCAGCCCCAGCATTTT. It specifies CASSIPDRENNQPQHF.

The J gene is TRBJ2-1, the V gene TRBV4-1, with D perhaps matching TRBD2 (7 bases). Germline loops: CDR1 MGHRA, CDR2 YSYEKL. Trimming stripped 1 base from V and 12 bases from J, with 13 bases between. The CDR3 loop spans 13 amino acids. The CDR3 here is CASSQVGGRGQFF. The DNA for the CDR3 is TGCGCCAGCAGCCAAGTCGGGGGGCGGGGGCAGTTCTTC.

The rearrangement links TRBV12-3 or TRBV12-4 to TRBJ2-3; tentatively, D is TRBD1 (6 bases). Trimming cost V 8 bases and J 8 bases, with 14 bases left between them. The CDR3 covers 12 residues. CDR3 region: CASRWGQVTQYF. CDR3 coding DNA: TGTGCCAGCCGGTGGGGGCAGGTTACGCAGTATTTT.

With regard to this clone: The junction and the germline gene differ at one end; a read error may be behind it. The rearrangement joins TRBV7-7 to TRBJ1-1, with 8 bases lining up with TRBD1. The CDR3 totals 16 residues. The V gene's germline CDR1 is SSHAT and CDR2 FNYEAQ (reference sequence). The CDR3 DNA is TGTGCTAGCATTACGGACAGGGTCACTCTTCTGTCTGAAGCTTTCTTT. Encoded protein: CASITDRVTLLSEAFF. Supplemented by reference TRBV7-7 and TRBJ1-1, the full variable domain reads GAGVSQSPRYKVTKRGQDVTLRCDPISSHATLYWYQQALGQGPEFLTYFNYEAQPDKSGLPSDRFSAERPEGSISTLTIQRTEQRDSAMYRCASITDRVTLLSEAFFGQGTRLTVV.

This chain links TRBV4-1 with TRBJ1-1, with unresolved D. Trimming cost V 1 base and J 6 bases, with 12 bases left between them. Germline CDR1 reads MGHRA; CDR2 reads YSYEKL. This CDR3 has 14 amino acids. The CDR3 DNA reads as TGCGCCAGCAGCCAAGGTAGTCCGGGGTCTGAAGCTTTCTTT. Its translation is CASSQGSPGSEAFF.

V and J are TRBV7-3 and TRBJ2-2; TRBD2 agrees at 12 bases. CDR1 is SGHTA and CDR2 is FQGTGA in the germline V gene. V shed 0 bases and J 0 bases; nucleotides not matched to a gene: 5. CDR3 length: 19 amino acids. The CDR3 loop is CASSLTAPSGGANTGELFF. The CDR3 DNA reads as TGTGCCAGCAGCTTAACCGCCCCTAGCGGGGGGGCGAACACCGGGGAGCTGTTTTTT.

The chain couples TRBV2 to TRBJ2-1; 8 nucleotides line up with TRBD1. With 7 bases clipped from V and 5 bases from J, the junction kept 7 bases outside the gene matches. Germline V lookup: CDR1 SNHLY, CDR2 FYNNEI. The length of the CDR3 is 14 residues. For the CDR3, the DNA is TGTGCCAGCACGAGGGACAGGCAAAACAATGAGCAGTTCTTC. It codes for CASTRDRQNNEQFF.

This chain connects TRBV7-2 to TRBJ1-5; D is perhaps TRBD1 (6 bases). This CDR3 is 17 amino acids long. V gave up 2 bases and J gave up 3 bases, with 17 bases separating them. Germline CDR1 is SGHTA and CDR2 is FQGNSA. The CDR3 DNA reads TGTGCCAGCAGCTTAAGGGGGTCGGGGTGGGACAATCAGCCCCAGCATTTT. This sequence encodes CASSLRGSGWDNQPQHF.

V usage is TRBV4-3 and J usage is TRBJ2-5, with D unresolved. CDR1 is LGHNA and CDR2 is YSLEER in the germline V gene. CDR3 length equals 13 residues. The V gene lost 3 bases and the J gene lost 1 base, with 6 bases spanning the gap. This chain's CDR3 is CASSHQIQETQYF. The DNA for the CDR3 is TGCGCCAGCAGCCACCAGATCCAAGAGACCCAGTACTTC.

This chain uses TRBV19 with TRBJ1-1; D is unclear. There are 11 residues in the CDR3. Germline CDR1 and CDR2: LNHDA and SQIVND (reference sequence). Trimming took off 5 bases at V and 11 bases at J, with 12 bases between the two ends. The CDR3 loop is CASSFRFRAFF. The CDR3 nucleotides are TGTGCCAGTAGTTTTAGATTTCGGGCTTTCTTT.

This clone was counted once. V gene TRBV5-1 combines with J gene TRBJ1-2; TRBD1 aligns across 10 bases. The CDR3 is made up of 16 amino acids. CDR1 and CDR2 (germline): SGHRS, YFSETQ. J was trimmed by 4 bases and V by 4 bases; bases with no gene match: 10. The CDR3 DNA reads as TGCGCCAGCAGCGGACGGGACAGGGGTTTTATCTATGGCTACACCTTC. Translating it yields CASSGRDRGFIYGYTF.

The chain couples TRBV2 to TRBJ1-3; D is unresolved. V dropped 2 bases and J dropped 4 bases, with 12 bases sitting between them. The germline V gene encodes CDR1 SNHLY and CDR2 FYNNEI. The CDR3 is 15 residues long. DNA of the CDR3: TGTGCCAGCAGTGAATCCAGGTACCTAGGAAACACCATATATTTT. This sequence encodes CASSESRYLGNTIYF.

J is TRBJ2-3 and V is TRBV18, with 9 bases that match TRBD2. V shed 1 base, J shed 5 bases, and the junction held 4 bases outside the gene matches. The germline V gene has CDR1 KGHSH and CDR2 LQKENI. The CDR3 covers 15 residues. CDR3 amino acids: CASSPLAGGQDTQYF. CDR3 nucleotide sequence: TGTGCCAGCTCACCACTTGCGGGGGGGCAAGATACGCAGTATTTT.

The rearrangement links TRBV6-6 to TRBJ1-2; 7 bases fit TRBD1. The germline CDR1 and CDR2 sequences are MNHNY and SVGAGI (reference sequence). The CDR3 spans 14 residues. The J segment lost 0 bases and the V segment lost 7 bases, leaving 5 bases of the junction unmatched. The CDR3 DNA follows: TGTGCCAGCATTCCAGGGGGGTCTAACTATGGCTACACCTTC. This translates into CASIPGGSNYGYTF.

This chain joins TRBV2 and TRBJ1-1; D remains ambiguous. Germline CDR1 SNHLY, CDR2 FYNNEI. The V gene lost 8 bases and the J gene lost 1 base, with 11 bases spanning the gap. The CDR3 spans 13 residues. CDR3 DNA: TGTGCCAGCGGTGGGCAGTCGAACACTGAAGCTTTCTTT. This gives the protein CASGGQSNTEAFF.

In DNA, the CDR3 is TGTGCCAGCAGCTTAGACACAGGTTCTGGAAACACCATATATTTT. Its protein product is CASSLDTGSGNTIYF. The V call is TRBV7-2, the J call TRBJ1-3, with D perhaps TRBD1 (5 bases). Germline values: CDR1 SGHTA, CDR2 FQGNSA. Trimming removed 1 base at V and 1 base at J, with 8 bases between. The CDR3 has 15 amino acids.

V is TRBV18 and J is TRBJ2-5; D unresolved. The germline V gene encodes CDR1 KGHSH and CDR2 LQKENI. Trimming took 1 base from V and 0 from J, leaving 6 bases between them. This CDR3 contains 14 residues. The CDR3 is CASSPLGYQETQYF. In DNA, the CDR3 is TGTGCCAGCTCACCACTCGGGTACCAAGAGACCCAGTACTTC.

V and J are TRBV10-2 and TRBJ1-6; unclear D gene. This CDR3 spans 13 amino acids. Germline V gene lookup returns CDR1 WSHSY and CDR2 SAAADI. Trimming shortened V by 4 bases and J by 5 bases, and 6 bases separated the two germline ends. The CDR3 here is CASSATDNSPLHF. CDR3 nucleotide sequence: TGCGCCAGCAGTGCTACAGATAATTCACCCCTCCACTTT.

V usage is TRBV6-5 and J usage is TRBJ1-1; D call uncertain. The germline V and J ends were trimmed by 6 bases and 5 bases, with 7 bases remaining between them. The V gene's germline CDR1 is MNHEY and CDR2 SVGAGI. This CDR3 spans 11 amino acids. This CDR3 reads CASSLGTEAFF. In DNA, the CDR3 is TGTGCCAGCAGCCTAGGAACTGAAGCTTTCTTT.

The CDR3 spells CASSLEGGWRDEQYF. The CDR3 DNA reads as TGTGCCAGCAGCTTAGAGGGGGGGTGGAGGGACGAGCAGTACTTC. This chain joins TRBV7-8 and TRBJ2-7; D possibly corresponds to TRBD2 (7 bases). V was shortened by 1 base and J by 5 bases, with 15 bases between the two germline ends. In germline, CDR1 is SGHVS, CDR2 FQNEAQ. This CDR3 is built from 15 residues.